The 18 T cell receptor beta chains below all came from one sample that was sequenced in a study of blood T cell repertoires in COVID-19. Sequencing used immunoSEQ multiplex PCR; TCRdb keeps in-frame clones, though not all of them. Among roughly 210,000 clones listed, around 86% were seen once. The specimen sequenced was PBMCs or T cells enriched from blood (not recorded which). The receptors come from a young man in a cohort exposed to, infected with or recovered from COVID-19 (not recorded which).

This clone was observed a single time. J is TRBJ2-7 and V is TRBV6-5; no clear D gene. Germline V gene data show CDR1 as MNHEY and CDR2 as SVGAGI. The CDR3 loop spans 15 amino acids. Trimming left V 0 bases short and J 2 bases short, with 11 bases between. CDR3 bases: TGTGCCAGCAGTTACTCCTTAGCAGCTACCTACGAGCAGTACTTC. Translating gives CASSYSLAATYEQYF.

This clone was observed once. The genes are TRBV28 and TRBJ1-3; 7 nucleotides line up with TRBD1. The CDR3 totals 15 residues. Losses at the gene ends were 3 bases for V and 4 bases for J; bases not matched to a gene: 6. Germline lookup yields CDR1 MDHEN and CDR2 SYDVKM. For the CDR3, the DNA is TGTGCCAGCAGTTTGGGACTGACAGGGGGAAACACCATATATTTT. This gives the protein CASSLGLTGGNTIYF.

The rearrangement uses TRBV14 and TRBJ2-3; 7 bases align to TRBD1. The germline V gene has CDR1 SGHDN and CDR2 FVKESK. The junction had 8 bases not matched to a gene; V was cut back by 2 bases and J by 3 bases. There are 16 residues in the CDR3. The CDR3 spells CASSQYTDRVTDTQYF. DNA of the CDR3: TGTGCCAGCAGCCAATACACCGACAGGGTGACAGATACGCAGTATTTT.

The gene calls are TRBV28 and TRBJ2-1, with a weak D call TRBD2 (6 bases). Germline CDR1 reads MDHEN; CDR2 reads SYDVKM. The CDR3 consists of 14 residues. The V and J ends lost 8 bases and 5 bases respectively, with 16 bases between them. This chain's CDR3 is CASQGLRRNNEQFF. CDR3 DNA: TGTGCCAGCCAAGGACTAAGACGGAACAATGAGCAGTTCTTC.

This clone was counted a single time. The V gene is TRBV5-1, the J gene TRBJ2-3; possibly TRBD2 for D (5 bases). Trimming took off 4 bases at V and 3 bases at J, with 12 bases between the two ends. The germline V gene encodes CDR1 SGHRS and CDR2 YFSETQ. This CDR3 contains 14 residues. CDR3 sequence (DNA): TGCGCCAGCAGCCCCTCATCGGGAACAGATACGCAGTATTTT. It specifies CASSPSSGTDTQYF.

This chain uses TRBV28 with TRBJ2-7; TRBD2 matches at 8 bases. Germline CDR1 and CDR2: MDHEN and SYDVKM. The CDR3 consists of 16 residues. Losses at the gene ends were 6 bases for V and 1 base for J; bases not matched to a gene: 11. The CDR3 protein is CASRRGGTRGSYEQYF. The CDR3, as DNA: TGTGCCAGCAGACGCGGGGGGACCCGAGGATCCTACGAGCAGTACTTC.

This chain links TRBV29-1 with TRBJ2-1; 10 bases agree with TRBD2. V lost 7 bases to trimming and J lost 3 bases; unmatched junction nucleotides: 3. The CDR3 runs 13 residues. Germline loops: CDR1 SQVTM, CDR2 ANQGSEA. CDR3 coding DNA: TGCAGCGCGAGCGGGAGGGGCTACAATGAGCAGTTCTTC. Residues: CSASGRGYNEQFF.

This clone was counted a single time. The rearrangement links TRBV27 to TRBJ1-4; the match to TRBD1 covers 8 bases. Per the germline V gene, CDR1 is MNHEY and CDR2 is SMNVEV (reference sequence). The CDR3 loop spans 16 amino acids. The V gene end was trimmed by 5 bases and the J gene end by 12 bases; junction bases not matched to a gene: 17. The CDR3 DNA reads TGTGCCAGCAGTGTGAGACAGGGGTCAGGCGGCTGGGAACTGTTTTTT. Its protein product is CASSVRQGSGGWELFF.

The rearrangement uses TRBV14 and TRBJ1-2, with D perhaps TRBD1 (6 bases). Trimming pared 3 bases from V and 0 bases from J, leaving 11 bases between. This CDR3 is 15 amino acids long. Per the germline V gene, CDR1 is SGHDN and CDR2 is FVKESK. The CDR3 reads CASSHPDSSNYGYTF. The CDR3 DNA reads TGTGCCAGCAGCCATCCGGACAGCTCTAACTATGGCTACACCTTC.

This clone was picked up one time. This chain links TRBV6-5 with TRBJ2-2; D may be TRBD2 (5 bases). The germline V gene encodes CDR1 MNHEY and CDR2 SVGAGI. The CDR3 has 14 residues. V lost 0 bases and J lost 4, with 6 bases in between. Here the CDR3 reads CASSYSEGTGELFF. Here the CDR3 DNA reads TGTGCCAGCAGTTACTCCGAGGGCACCGGGGAGCTGTTTTTT.

The J gene is TRBJ1-2, the V gene TRBV18, with 8 bases identical to TRBD1. Germline trimming cut 4 bases from V and 7 bases from J; bases unmatched to any gene: 8. Germline CDR1 KGHSH, CDR2 LQKENI. CDR3 length: 14 residues. DNA of the CDR3: TGTGCCAGCTCACAGGACAGGGCCCCCGGTGGCTACACCTTC. It yields the protein CASSQDRAPGGYTF.

This chain joins TRBV27 and TRBJ1-1; TRBD1 is a possible D gene (6 bases). The CDR3 runs 14 residues. Trimming cost V 6 bases and J 8 bases, with 19 bases left between them. From germline, CDR1 is MNHEY and CDR2 SMNVEV (reference sequence). The CDR3 region is CASSRSGGAPEAFF. CDR3 DNA: TGTGCCAGCAGCCGGTCGGGGGGCGCTCCGGAAGCTTTCTTT.

The V call is TRBV27, the J call TRBJ2-7, with 9 bases fitting TRBD1. CDR3 length: 15 amino acids. Per germline, CDR1 MNHEY and CDR2 SMNVEV (reference sequence). V shed 7 bases, J shed 4 bases, and the junction held 11 bases outside the gene matches. The CDR3 sequence is CASTSFGTGIYEQYF. In DNA form, the CDR3 reads TGTGCCAGCACGAGTTTCGGGACAGGGATATACGAGCAGTACTTC.

The rearrangement uses TRBV19 and TRBJ2-3; possibly TRBD2 for D (5 bases). This CDR3 has 17 residues. V lost 3 bases, J lost 0 bases, and 16 bases lay in between. In germline, CDR1 is LNHDA, CDR2 SQIVND (reference sequence). Written as DNA, the CDR3 is TGTGCCAGTAGTATTTATTGGCAGACTACTAGCACAGATACGCAGTATTTT. It encodes CASSIYWQTTSTDTQYF.

The rearrangement joins TRBV27 to TRBJ2-7, with D tentatively TRBD1 (6 bases). The length of the CDR3 is 13 residues. Per the germline V gene, CDR1 is MNHEY and CDR2 is SMNVEV (reference sequence). Trimming took 3 bases from V and 6 from J, leaving 12 bases between them. The CDR3 spells CASSLNRAAEQYF. CDR3 sequence (DNA): TGTGCCAGCAGTTTGAACAGGGCTGCCGAGCAGTACTTC.

V gene TRBV13 combines with J gene TRBJ2-1; D gene unclear. The CDR3 spans 16 residues. From germline, CDR1 is PRHDT and CDR2 FYEKMQ (reference sequence). Deletions cut 1 base from V and 1 base from J, with 11 bases between. The CDR3 spells CASSLVESSSYNEQFF. CDR3 DNA sequence: TGTGCCAGCAGCTTAGTAGAGTCGTCTTCCTACAATGAGCAGTTCTTC.

This clone has only one observation. The sample carries other DNA sequences with the same CDR3. This chain's CDR3 is CASSLEAGGSYEQYF. The CDR3 DNA follows: TGTGCCAGCAGTTTAGAAGCGGGAGGGAGCTACGAGCAGTACTTC. The rearrangement links TRBV28 to TRBJ2-7; 10 bases align to TRBD2. V was pared by 2 bases and J by 3 bases, with 4 bases of the junction left unmatched. This CDR3 has 15 amino acids. Germline V gene sequence: CDR1 MDHEN, CDR2 SYDVKM.

This clone was picked up one time. Sequence at one end of the junction differs from germline and may be a read error. V is TRBV7-7 and J is TRBJ2-5; D may be TRBD1 (6 bases). In germline, CDR1 is SSHAT, CDR2 FNYEAQ (reference sequence). The CDR3 is 15 residues long. This chain's CDR3 is CASSFTPGDQETQYF. CDR3 coding DNA: TGTGCTAGCAGCTTTACACCAGGGGACCAAGAGACCCAGTACTTC.